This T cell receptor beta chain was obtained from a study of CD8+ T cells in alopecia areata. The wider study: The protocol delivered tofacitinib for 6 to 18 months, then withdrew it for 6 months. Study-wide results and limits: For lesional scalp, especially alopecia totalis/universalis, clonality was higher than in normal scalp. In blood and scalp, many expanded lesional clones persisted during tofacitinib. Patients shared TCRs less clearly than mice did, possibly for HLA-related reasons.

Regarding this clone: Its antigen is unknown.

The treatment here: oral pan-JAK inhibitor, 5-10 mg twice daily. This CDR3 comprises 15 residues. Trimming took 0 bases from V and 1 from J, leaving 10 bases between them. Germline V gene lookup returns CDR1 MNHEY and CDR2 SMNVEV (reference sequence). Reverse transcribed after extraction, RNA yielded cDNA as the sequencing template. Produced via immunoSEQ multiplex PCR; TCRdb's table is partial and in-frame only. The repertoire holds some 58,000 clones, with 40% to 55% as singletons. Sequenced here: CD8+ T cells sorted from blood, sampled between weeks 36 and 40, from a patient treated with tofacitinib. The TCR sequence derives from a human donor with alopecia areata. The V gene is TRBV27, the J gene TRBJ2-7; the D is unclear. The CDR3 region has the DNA TGTGCCAGCAGTTTATCCCCTTGGGGTTCCTACGAGCAGTACTTC. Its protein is CASSLSPWGSYEQYF.